Listed here is a single TCR beta chain. This specimen belongs to a study of blood T cell repertoires in COVID-19. As for the study in general: Sample material is recorded as cDNA or gDNA derived from T cells, B-cell-depleted T cells, or PBMCs.

Here immunoSEQ multiplex PCR was the method, and the copy in TCRdb shows in-frame clones only, minus some. The sample lists roughly 300,000 clones, roughly 90% occurring once. The CDR3 is 13 residues long. Trimming at V came to 4 bases and at J to 5 bases, leaving 3 bases not matched to a gene. Germline V gene sequence: CDR1 LGHNA, CDR2 YSLEER. Sequenced sample: peripheral blood. V gene TRBV4-3 combines with J gene TRBJ2-5, with 8 bases lining up with TRBD2. The TCR comes from a man between 18 and 29 years old who had recovered from COVID-19. CDR3 nucleotides: TGCGCCAGCAGCCTGGGACTAGGTGAGACCCAGTACTTC. This translates into CASSLGLGETQYF.